This T cell receptor (beta chain) was captured by sequencing in a study of blood T cell repertoires in COVID-19. About the study: Both acute and convalescent COVID-19 samples were obtained from the United States, Italy and Spain.

Enrolled during active infection, Seattle patients were then followed longitudinally. Profiling relied on immunoSEQ multiplex PCR, and the TCRdb table lists in-frame clones only, not all of them. The table records 250,000 to 300,000 clones, just under 90% of them present only once. Germline CDR1 is SSHAT and CDR2 is FNYEAQ (reference sequence). The CDR3 covers 14 residues. This clone appeared a single time. Sequence at one end of the junction differs from germline and may be a read error. This clonotype was sampled from a woman between 50 and 59 years old with COVID-19, enrolled during active disease. This chain connects TRBV7-7 to TRBJ2-2, with D possibly being TRBD2 (6 bases). The sequencing sample was made of peripheral blood. CDR3 sequence (DNA): TGTGCTAGCAGCCCGACTAGGGGCAACGGGGAGCTGTTTTTT. The encoded protein is CASSPTRGNGELFF.